Listed here are 18 T cell receptor beta chains from one sample, sequenced in a study of glioma-infiltrating T cells. Amplification of TCR alpha and beta CDR3 regions from RNA used iRepertoire nested multiplex PCR. Each CDR3 protein gets one entry after TCRdb re-called the multiplex PCR reads with MiXCR. The sample records a few hundred thousand distinct CDR3 sequences, less than 50% being singletons. The specimen sequenced was glioma tissue, nonneoplastic brain tissue, or PBMCs (not recorded which). The source is a human donor with low-grade glioma or glioblastoma, undergoing nonglioma brain surgery, or in good health (not recorded which).

As to this clonotype: At one boundary the junction diverges from the germline segment, which might be a read error. This chain uses TRBV18 with TRBJ1-1; perhaps TRBD1 as D (6 bases). The CDR3 sequence is 15 residues long. The germline V gene has CDR1 KGHSH and CDR2 LQKENI. CDR3 bases: TGTGCCAGCTCACCATCGAGGAGGGGGAACATTGAAGCTTTCTTT. It yields the protein CASSPSRRGNIEAFF.

Comment on this clonotype: A read error may account for a junction end that differs from germline. The chain links TRBV27 to TRBJ1-2, with D possibly matching TRBD1 (6 bases). This CDR3 contains 15 residues. Germline CDR1 MNHEY, CDR2 SMNVEV (reference sequence). CDR3 sequence (DNA): TGTGCCAGCAGTTCGGAGGGGGGAGGGTGGAATGGCCACACCTTC. Translation: CASSSEGGGWNGHTF.

A word on this clonotype: This may arise from a read error, as a much more abundant clone is one base away. The chain recombines TRBV27 with TRBJ2-1; 8 positions match TRBD2. The ends lost 6 bases at V and 5 bases at J; junction bases unmatched: 6. The CDR3 totals 14 residues. In germline, CDR1 is MNHEY, CDR2 SMNVEV (reference sequence). DNA for the CDR3: TGTGCCAGCAGAAGTAGCGGGATAGACAATGAGCAGTTCTTC. Protein product: CASRSSGIDNEQFF.

With respect to this clonotype: The conserved closing phenylalanine or tryptophan is absent in this CDR3, likely reflecting a read error. The chain joins TRBV28 to TRBJ1-6; TRBD1 aligns across 7 bases. Germline V gene sequence: CDR1 MDHEN, CDR2 SYDVKM. CDR3 length: 15 residues. CDR3 sequence: CASSPGQSYNPPLHY. DNA of the CDR3: TGTGCCAGCAGTCCGGGACAGAGCTATAATCCACCCCTCCACTAT.

This sequence joins TRBV19 and TRBJ1-6; 10 nucleotides line up with TRBD1. CDR1 is LNHDA, CDR2 SQIVND, per germline (reference sequence). V was pared by 4 bases and J by 9 bases, with 9 bases of the junction left unmatched. This CDR3 is built from 16 residues. CDR3: CASSTRQGAPSSPLHF. The CDR3 DNA is TGTGCCAGTAGTACCAGACAGGGGGCGCCGAGTTCACCCCTCCACTTT.

About this clonotype itself: A much more abundant neighbour one base away suggests this may be a read error. The chain joins TRBV7-2 to TRBJ1-1, with a tentative D call TRBD1 (5 bases). The CDR3 sequence is 13 residues long. CDR1 and CDR2 (germline): SGHTA, FQGNSA. Trimming pared 7 bases from V and 7 bases from J, leaving 16 bases between. Here the CDR3 reads CASISSGSFEAFF. In nucleotides, the CDR3 is TGTGCCAGCATCTCCTCAGGGTCATTTGAAGCTTTCTTT.

This clonotype was detected only a few times. The genes are TRBV20-1 and TRBJ2-7, with D possibly being TRBD1 (6 bases). This CDR3 has 11 amino acids. The V gene's germline CDR1 is DFQATT and CDR2 SNEGSKA (reference sequence). Trimming took off 7 bases at V and 9 bases at J, with 16 bases between the two ends. The CDR3, as DNA: TGCAGTGTTCGAGGGGGTTGGGGGCAGTACTTC. This codes for CSVRGGWGQYF.

This chain uses TRBV4-1 with TRBJ1-3; D is unclear. CDR1 MGHRA and CDR2 YSYEKL come from the germline V gene. CDR3 length: 15 residues. V lost 4 bases, J lost 3 bases, and 13 bases lay in between. As DNA, the CDR3 is TGCGCCAGCAGCCGGCGGAGCAACGATGGAAACACCATATATTTT. It encodes CASSRRSNDGNTIYF.

This clonotype was observed a few times. J is TRBJ2-7 and V is TRBV2; no firm D call. The ends were cut back, 6 bases at V and 3 bases at J, with 12 bases in the middle. Germline V gene sequence: CDR1 SNHLY, CDR2 FYNNEI. This CDR3 region has 13 residues. The CDR3 reads CASSRTTRYEQYF. For the CDR3, the DNA is TGTGCCAGCAGCCGTACCACTCGCTACGAGCAGTACTTC.

A word on this clonotype: Given a much more abundant clone one base away, this may be a read error. The chain links TRBV6-5 to TRBJ2-5; the match to TRBD2 covers 10 bases. Germline V gene sequence: CDR1 MNHEY, CDR2 SVGAGI. This CDR3 region has 14 residues. CDR3 in amino acids: CARSYSRTSGDQYF. DNA of the CDR3: TGTGCCCGCAGTTACTCTAGGACTAGCGGAGACCAGTACTTC.

This chain uses TRBV14 with TRBJ2-1, with TRBD2 matching 9 bases. CDR3 length: 17 amino acids. V shed 0 bases, J shed 2 bases, and the junction held 5 bases outside the gene matches. Looked up from germline, CDR1 is SGHDN and CDR2 is FVKESK. The CDR3, as DNA: TGTGCCAGCAGCCAAGATTGGCGGGAGGGCCCCTACAATGAGCAGTTCTTC. Its protein is CASSQDWREGPYNEQFF. Together with reference TRBV14 and TRBJ2-1, the CDR3 gives the full variable domain: EAGVTQFPSHSVIEKGQTVTLRCDPISGHDNLYWYRRVMGKEIKFLLHFVKESKQDESGMPNNRFLAERTGGTYSTLKVQPAELEDSGVYFCASSQDWREGPYNEQFFGPGTRLTVL.

Only a few counts were recorded for this clonotype. The chain employs TRBV7-6 and TRBJ2-1; 7 bases fit TRBD1. Unmatched junction bases numbered 6, after V lost 5 bases and J lost 2 bases. This CDR3 is built from 15 residues. Germline-derived CDR1 and CDR2 are SGHVS and FNYEAQ. The CDR3 here is CASSRRQGAYNEQFF. CDR3 sequence (DNA): TGTGCCAGCAGCAGAAGACAGGGTGCCTACAATGAGCAGTTCTTC.

V is TRBV18 and J is TRBJ1-3; D gene ambiguous. Germline V gives CDR1 KGHSH, CDR2 LQKENI. The CDR3 loop spans 16 amino acids. Trimming took 3 bases from V and 0 from J, leaving 12 bases between them. CDR3 DNA sequence: TGTGCCAGCTCACCGTCGGGCCTGAACTCTGGAAACACCATATATTTT. It yields the protein CASSPSGLNSGNTIYF.

As concerns this clonotype: No conserved phenylalanine or tryptophan is present at the end of the CDR3, so a read error is the likely explanation. The chain joins TRBV27 to TRBJ1-2; D is undetermined. Trimming removed 9 bases at V and 7 bases at J, with 18 bases between. There are 13 residues in the CDR3. Germline V gene data show CDR1 as MNHEY and CDR2 as SMNVEV (reference sequence). DNA of the CDR3: TGTGCCAGAGCCCTTCGGGGAGAGTCTGGCTACACCTTA. This sequence encodes CARALRGESGYTL.

In the case of this clonotype: A read error is possible here, since a much larger clone lies one base away. The chain joins TRBV27 to TRBJ2-1, with 10 bases fitting TRBD2. Germline V gives CDR1 MNHEY, CDR2 SMNVEV (reference sequence). CDR3 length: 18 amino acids. The CDR3 region has the DNA TGTGCCAGCAGTTTATCGATTCTAGCGGGAGTCAGGGACAATGGGCAGTTCTTC. This encodes CASSLSILAGVRDNGQFF.

CDR3 nucleotides: TGTGCCAGCGGCCCAGCTGGGGCCAACGTCCTGACTTTC. It encodes CASGPAGANVLTF. The rearrangement joins TRBV7-9 to TRBJ2-6; D is undetermined. V was clipped by 8 bases and J by 2 bases, with 7 bases between them. The length of the CDR3 is 13 residues. Germline V gives CDR1 SEHNR, CDR2 FQNEAQ (reference sequence).

This clonotype was recorded at least ten times. The chain combines TRBV27 with TRBJ1-1; the D is unclear. This CDR3 region has 14 residues. With 4 bases removed from V and 0 bases from J, the gap between germline ends came to 9 bases. From germline, CDR1 is MNHEY and CDR2 SMNVEV (reference sequence). Here the CDR3 DNA reads TGTGCCAGCAGTTCCGTATCATTGAACACTGAAGCTTTCTTT. Its protein is CASSSVSLNTEAFF.

The chain is built from TRBV28 and TRBJ1-1; a possible D gene is TRBD1 (5 bases). The CDR3 extends over 17 amino acids. In germline, CDR1 is MDHEN, CDR2 SYDVKM. The V end lost 5 bases, the J end lost 1 base, and 20 bases lay between the germline ends. This chain's CDR3 is CASSPLGRGRQNTEAFF. CDR3 sequence (DNA): TGTGCCAGCAGTCCCCTAGGCCGGGGCCGCCAGAACACTGAAGCTTTCTTT.